This T cell receptor beta chain was recovered during a study of blood T cell repertoires in COVID-19. Across the study: Sites across the United States, Italy and Spain contributed samples from acute and convalescent COVID-19.

The CDR3 has 16 amino acids. CDR1 is SGDLS, CDR2 YYNGEE, per germline. J lost 0 bases, V lost 3 bases, and 8 bases had no gene match. Across 24 US areas, participants ranged in age from about 18 to 90 years. The assay was immunoSEQ multiplex PCR, and TCRdb's table has in-frame clones only and misses some. This table holds over 200,000 clones, about 90% found once. This sequence was found in a man aged 25 to 45 who had recovered from COVID-19. The material sequenced was PBMCs or T cells enriched from blood (not recorded which). V is TRBV9 and J is TRBJ2-5; 7 bases agree with TRBD2. This CDR3 reads CASSERTRAHQETQYF. DNA for the CDR3: TGTGCCAGCAGCGAGCGGACTAGAGCTCACCAAGAGACCCAGTACTTC. Full variable domain (outside the CDR3, taken from reference TRBV9 and TRBJ2-5): DSGVTQTPKHLITATGQRVTLRCSPRSGDLSVYWYQQSLDQGLQFLIQYYNGEERAKGNILERFSAQQFPDLHSELNLSSLELGDSALYFCASSERTRAHQETQYFGPGTRLLVL.